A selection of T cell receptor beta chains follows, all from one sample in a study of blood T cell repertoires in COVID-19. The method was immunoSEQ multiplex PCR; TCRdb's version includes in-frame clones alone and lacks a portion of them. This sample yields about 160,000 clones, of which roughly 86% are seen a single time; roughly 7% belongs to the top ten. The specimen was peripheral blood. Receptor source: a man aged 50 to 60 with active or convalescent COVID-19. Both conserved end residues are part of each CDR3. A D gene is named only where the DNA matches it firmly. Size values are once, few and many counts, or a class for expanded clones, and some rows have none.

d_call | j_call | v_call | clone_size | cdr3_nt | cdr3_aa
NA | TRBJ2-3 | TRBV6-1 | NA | TGTGCCAGCAGTGAAGCGTCAGGGCGGTCAGATACGCAGTATTTT | CASSEASGRSDTQYF
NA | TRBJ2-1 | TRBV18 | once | TGTGCCAGCTCACGAAGGAGTGACAATGAGCAGTTCTTC | CASSRRSDNEQFF
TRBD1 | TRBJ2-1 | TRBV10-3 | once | TGTGCCATCGCTCGGACAGGGTTTAATGAGCAGTTCTTC | CAIARTGFNEQFF
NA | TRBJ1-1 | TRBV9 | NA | TGTGCCAGCAGCACCCGACAGCTCAACACTGAAGCTTTCTTT | CASSTRQLNTEAFF
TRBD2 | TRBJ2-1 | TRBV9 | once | TGTGCCAGCAGCGTATCGACTAGCGGGAGAGATGAGCAGTTCTTC | CASSVSTSGRDEQFF
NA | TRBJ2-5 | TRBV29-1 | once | TGCAGCGCTTCGGGACACCCGGGGGAGACCCAGTACTTC | CSASGHPGETQYF
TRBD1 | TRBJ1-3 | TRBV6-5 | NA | TGTGCCAGCAGTTACCGTGGACAGGCTGGAAACACCATATATTTT | CASSYRGQAGNTIYF
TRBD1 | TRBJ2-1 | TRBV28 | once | TGTGCCAGCAGGTCAGGGGGCGCTTTCTACAATGAGCAGTTCTTC | CASRSGGAFYNEQFF
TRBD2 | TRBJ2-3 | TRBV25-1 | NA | TGTGCCAGCAGTGGAGACCGGGGGGGTTCAGATACGCAGTATTTT | CASSGDRGGSDTQYF
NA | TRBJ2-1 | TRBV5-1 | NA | TGCGCCAGCAGCCTCCAACGACTCGGGGATGAGCAGTTCTTC | CASSLQRLGDEQFF
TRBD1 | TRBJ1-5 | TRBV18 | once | TGTGCCAGCTCAACCGCCGGGACAGGGGGAAAGCATTTT | CASSTAGTGGKHF
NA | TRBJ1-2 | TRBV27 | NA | TGTGCCAGCAGTCCCGGCGGGGGTCTGCGGGGTGGCTACACCTTC | CASSPGGGLRGGYTF
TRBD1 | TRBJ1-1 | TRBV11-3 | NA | TGTGCCAGCAGCTTAGGACAGGGAAGGACTGAAGCTTTCTTT | CASSLGQGRTEAFF
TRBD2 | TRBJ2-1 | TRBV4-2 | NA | TGTGCCAGCAGCCAAGATAGAGCGGGGGTCTACAATGAGCAGTTCTTC | CASSQDRAGVYNEQFF
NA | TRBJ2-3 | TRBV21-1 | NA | TGTGCCAGCAGCAAAGGCTTAAACTTGTACTCAGATACGCAGTATTTT | CASSKGLNLYSDTQYF
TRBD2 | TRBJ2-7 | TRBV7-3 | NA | TGTGCCAGCAGCTTAATGGGGGGGAGCTCCTACGAGCAGTACTTC | CASSLMGGSSYEQYF
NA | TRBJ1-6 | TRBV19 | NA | TGTGCCAGTAGTCGCCAGGATGATTCACCCCTCCACTTT | CASSRQDDSPLHF
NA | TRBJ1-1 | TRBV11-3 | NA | TGTGCCAGCAGCTACAGCCCTGTAAACACTGAAGCTTTCTTT | CASSYSPVNTEAFF
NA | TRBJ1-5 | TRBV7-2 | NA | TGTGCCAGCAGTTCTGGGGCCCATCAGCCCCAGCATTTT | CASSSGAHQPQHF
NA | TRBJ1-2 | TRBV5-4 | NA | TGTGCCAGCAGGTGGGACATAAGTAACTATGGCTACACCTTC | CASRWDISNYGYTF
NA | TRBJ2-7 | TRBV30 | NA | TGTGCCTGGAGTCCCGCTACCGAGCAGTACTTC | CAWSPATEQYF
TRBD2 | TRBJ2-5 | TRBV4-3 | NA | TGCGCCAGCAGCCCCTCGGGACTAGCGGGGGGTGAGACCCAGTACTTC | CASSPSGLAGGETQYF
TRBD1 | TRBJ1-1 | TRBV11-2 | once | TGTGCCAGCAGCTCCGGACAGGGAGGCACTGAAGCTTTCTTT | CASSSGQGGTEAFF
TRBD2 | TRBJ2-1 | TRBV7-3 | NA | TGTGCCAGCAGCTTAATGGGGCTAGCGGGGATCTACAATGAGCAGTTCTTC | CASSLMGLAGIYNEQFF
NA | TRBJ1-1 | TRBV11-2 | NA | TGTGCCAGCAGGCCAAACGGGGACACTGAAGCTTTCTTT | CASRPNGDTEAFF
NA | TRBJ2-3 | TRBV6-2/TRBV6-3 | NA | TGTGCCAGCAGGCCTAGCGCAGATACGCAGTATTTT | CASRPSADTQYF
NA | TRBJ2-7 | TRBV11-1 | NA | TGTGCCAGCAGCTTAGCGCTAAACGGGGAGTACGAGCAGTACTTC | CASSLALNGEYEQYF
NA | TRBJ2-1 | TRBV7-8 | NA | TGTGCCAGCAGCCAACTGGACAATGAGCAGTTCTTC | CASSQLDNEQFF
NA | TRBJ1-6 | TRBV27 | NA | TGTGCCAGCAGCTGGTCGGGTGGTAATTCACCCCTCCACTTT | CASSWSGGNSPLHF